This T cell receptor beta chain was retrieved from a study of cytomegalovirus exposure and HLA in healthy donors. At the level of the study: The use of the same platform for the approximately 110 validation repertoires and the 550 to 850 first-cohort repertoires was reported by a later analysis. Broader study findings: The tendency of first-cohort TCR clusters to co-occur in the 120 or so validation repertoires emerged from a later analysis. The study designated fewer than 200 TCR beta chains cytomegalovirus-associated.

The repertoire was sequenced with immunoSEQ multiplex PCR; TCRdb's copy has only in-frame clones and lacks some. The top ten hold over 0.8% of the sample, which has 330,000 or so clones, roughly 89% seen once. In the case of this clone: Antigen unknown.

Trimming at V came to 3 bases and at J to 10 bases, leaving 9 bases not matched to a gene. Germline V lookup: CDR1 LNHDA, CDR2 SQIVND (reference sequence). The CDR3 is 14 residues long. Sample: PBMCs. The receptor was isolated from a woman between 18 and 30 years old in good health and CMV-seronegative. The chain joins TRBV19 to TRBJ2-1; 7 bases match TRBD1. Written as DNA, the CDR3 is TGTGCCAGTAGTATTGCTACAGGGGCGAGCGAGCAGTTCTTC. It codes for CASSIATGASEQFF.